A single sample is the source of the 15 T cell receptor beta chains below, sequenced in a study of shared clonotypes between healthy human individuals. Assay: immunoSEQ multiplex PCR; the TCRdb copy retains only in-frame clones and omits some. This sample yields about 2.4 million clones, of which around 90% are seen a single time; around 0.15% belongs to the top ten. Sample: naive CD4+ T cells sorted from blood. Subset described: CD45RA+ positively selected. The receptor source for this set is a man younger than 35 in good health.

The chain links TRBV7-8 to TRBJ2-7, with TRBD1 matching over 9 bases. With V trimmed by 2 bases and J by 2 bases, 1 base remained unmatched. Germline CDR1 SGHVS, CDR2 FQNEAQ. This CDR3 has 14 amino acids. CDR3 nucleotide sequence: TGTGCCAGCAGCTTATGGGACAGGGCCTACGAGCAGTACTTC. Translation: CASSLWDRAYEQYF.

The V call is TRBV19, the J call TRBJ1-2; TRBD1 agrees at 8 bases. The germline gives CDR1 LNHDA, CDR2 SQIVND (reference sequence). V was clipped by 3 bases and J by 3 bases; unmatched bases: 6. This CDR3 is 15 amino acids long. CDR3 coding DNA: TGTGCCAGTAGTATCAGCAGGGGGCTAGACTATGGCTACACCTTC. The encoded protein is CASSISRGLDYGYTF. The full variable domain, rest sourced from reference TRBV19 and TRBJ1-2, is DGGITQSPKYLFRKEGQNVTLSCEQNLNHDAMYWYRQDPGQGLRLIYYSQIVNDFQKGDIAEGYSVSREKKESFPLTVTSAQKNPTAFYLCASSISRGLDYGYTFGSGTRLTVV.

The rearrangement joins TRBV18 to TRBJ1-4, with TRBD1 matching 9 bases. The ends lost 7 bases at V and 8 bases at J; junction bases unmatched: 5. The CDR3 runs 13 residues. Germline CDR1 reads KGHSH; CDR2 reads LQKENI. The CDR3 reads CASLDRGQEKLFF. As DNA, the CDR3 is TGTGCCAGCTTGGACAGGGGTCAAGAAAAACTGTTTTTT. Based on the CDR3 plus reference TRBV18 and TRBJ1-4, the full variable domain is NAGVMQNPRHLVRRRGQEARLRCSPMKGHSHVYWYRQLPEEGLKFMVYLQKENIIDESGMPKERFSAEFPKEGPSILRIQQVVRGDSAAYFCASLDRGQEKLFFGSGTQLSVL.

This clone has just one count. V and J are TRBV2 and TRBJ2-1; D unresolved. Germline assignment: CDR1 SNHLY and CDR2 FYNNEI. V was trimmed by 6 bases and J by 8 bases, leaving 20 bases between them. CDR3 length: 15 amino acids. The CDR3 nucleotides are TGTGCCAGCAGGCCCCCGGCCCTGCGGAGCTATGAGCAGTTCTTC. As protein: CASRPPALRSYEQFF.

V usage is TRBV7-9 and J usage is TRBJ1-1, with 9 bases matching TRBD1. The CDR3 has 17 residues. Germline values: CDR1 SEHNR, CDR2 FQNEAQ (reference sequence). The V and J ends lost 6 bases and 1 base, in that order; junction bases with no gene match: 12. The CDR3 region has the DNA TGTGCCAGCAGAACAAAACCGGGACAGGGAACGAACACTGAAGCTTTCTTT. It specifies CASRTKPGQGTNTEAFF.

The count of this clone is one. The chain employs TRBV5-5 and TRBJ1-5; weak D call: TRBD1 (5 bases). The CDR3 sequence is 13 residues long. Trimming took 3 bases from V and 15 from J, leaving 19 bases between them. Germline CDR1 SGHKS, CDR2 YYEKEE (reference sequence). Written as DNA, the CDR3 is TGTGCCAGCAGCTCCAGGGAGCGGGGTATAACGCATTTT. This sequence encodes CASSSRERGITHF. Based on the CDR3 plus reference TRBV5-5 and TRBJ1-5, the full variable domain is DAGVTQSPTHLIKTRGQQVTLRCSPISGHKSVSWYQQVLGQGPQFIFQYYEKEERGRGNFPDRFSARQFPNYSSELNVNALLLGDSALYLCASSSRERGITHFGDGTRLSIL.

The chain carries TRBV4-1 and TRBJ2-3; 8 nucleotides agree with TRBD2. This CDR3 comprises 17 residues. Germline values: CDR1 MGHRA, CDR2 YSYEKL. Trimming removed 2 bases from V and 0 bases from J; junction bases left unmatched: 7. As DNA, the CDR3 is TGCGCCAGCAGCCAACTCCGGGGGGGGGATAGCACAGATACGCAGTATTTT. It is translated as CASSQLRGGDSTDTQYF.

This chain's CDR3 is CASSSDRHYEQYF. For the CDR3, the DNA is TGCGCCAGCAGCTCAGACAGACACTACGAGCAGTACTTC. V gene TRBV5-1 combines with J gene TRBJ2-7; maybe TRBD1 (5 bases). There are 13 residues in the CDR3. Germline CDR1 reads SGHRS; CDR2 reads YFSETQ. V was shortened by 3 bases and J by 3 bases, with 10 bases between the two germline ends.

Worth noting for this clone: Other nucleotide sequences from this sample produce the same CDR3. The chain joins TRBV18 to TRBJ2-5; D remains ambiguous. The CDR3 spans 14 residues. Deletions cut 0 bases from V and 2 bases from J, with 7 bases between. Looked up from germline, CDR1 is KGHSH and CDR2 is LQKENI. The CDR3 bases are TGTGCCAGCTCACCACCAGGGCAGCAAGAGACCCAGTACTTC. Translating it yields CASSPPGQQETQYF.

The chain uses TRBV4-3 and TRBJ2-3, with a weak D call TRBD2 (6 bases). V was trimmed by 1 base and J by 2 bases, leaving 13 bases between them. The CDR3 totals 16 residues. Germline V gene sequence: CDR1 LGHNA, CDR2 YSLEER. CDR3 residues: CASSQATGLTTDTQYF. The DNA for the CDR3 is TGCGCCAGCAGCCAAGCAACGGGACTCACCACAGATACGCAGTATTTT.

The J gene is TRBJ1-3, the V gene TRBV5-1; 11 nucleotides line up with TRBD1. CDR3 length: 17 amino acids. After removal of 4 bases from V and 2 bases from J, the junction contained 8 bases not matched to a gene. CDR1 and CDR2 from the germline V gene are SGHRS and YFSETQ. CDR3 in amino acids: CASSLRTGGGTGNTIYF. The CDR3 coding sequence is TGCGCCAGCAGCCTCCGGACAGGGGGCGGCACTGGAAACACCATATATTTT.

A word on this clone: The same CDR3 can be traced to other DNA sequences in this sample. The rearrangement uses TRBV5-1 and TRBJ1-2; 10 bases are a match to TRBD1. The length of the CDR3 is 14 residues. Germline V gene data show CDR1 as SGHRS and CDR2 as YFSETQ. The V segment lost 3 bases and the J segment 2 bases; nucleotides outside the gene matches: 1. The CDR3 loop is CASSSGQGNYGYTF. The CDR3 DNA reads TGCGCCAGCAGCTCGGGACAGGGGAACTATGGCTACACCTTC.

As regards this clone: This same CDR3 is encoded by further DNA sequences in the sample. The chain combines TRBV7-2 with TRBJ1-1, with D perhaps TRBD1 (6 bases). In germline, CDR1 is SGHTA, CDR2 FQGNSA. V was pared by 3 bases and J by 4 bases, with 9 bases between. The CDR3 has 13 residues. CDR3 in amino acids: CASSFRGGTEAFF. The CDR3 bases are TGTGCCAGCAGCTTTAGGGGGGGCACTGAAGCTTTCTTT.

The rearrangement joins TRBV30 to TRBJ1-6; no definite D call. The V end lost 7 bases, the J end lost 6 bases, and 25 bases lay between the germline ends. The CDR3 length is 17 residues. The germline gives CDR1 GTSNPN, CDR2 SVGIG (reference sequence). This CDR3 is CASDYNQEKAGNSPLHF. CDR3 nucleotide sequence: TGTGCCTCCGATTATAACCAGGAGAAGGCGGGTAATTCACCCCTCCACTTT. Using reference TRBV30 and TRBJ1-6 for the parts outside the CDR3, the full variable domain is SQTIHQWPATLVQPVGSPLSLECTVEGTSNPNLYWYRQAAGRGLQLLFYSVGIGQISSEVPQNLSASRPQDRQFILSSKKLLLSDSGFYLCASDYNQEKAGNSPLHFGNGTRLTVT.

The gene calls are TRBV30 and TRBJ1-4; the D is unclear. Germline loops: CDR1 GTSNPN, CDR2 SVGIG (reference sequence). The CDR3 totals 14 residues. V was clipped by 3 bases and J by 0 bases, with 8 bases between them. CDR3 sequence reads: CAWSQTPTNEKLFF. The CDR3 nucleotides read TGTGCCTGGAGCCAGACACCAACTAATGAAAAACTGTTTTTT.